Reported below is one T cell receptor (beta chain). The data belong to a study of technical replicates of blood from a few donors. The repertoire was sequenced with immunoSEQ multiplex PCR; TCRdb's copy has only in-frame clones and lacks some. This sample has more than 80,000 clones; approximately 96% occur once, and the top ten carry over 0.2%. V dropped 4 bases and J dropped 3; count of bases not matched to a gene: 7. CDR3 length: 14 residues. Germline V gene lookup returns CDR1 SGHRS and CDR2 YFSETQ. The TCR comes from a human donor in good health. V and J are TRBV5-1 and TRBJ2-7; 7 bases align to TRBD1. Material for sequencing was T cells isolated from PBMCs. The CDR3 coding sequence is TGCGCCAGCAGCGAACCGGGACAGATCTACGAGCAGTACTTC. Translated: CASSEPGQIYEQYF.